The next 20 T cell receptor beta chains were all read from a single sample in a study of T-cell memory formation after mild COVID-19. One entry per CDR3 protein, called by TCRdb with MiXCR from the 5' RACE reads. This sample carries about 57,000 distinct CDR3 sequences, less than 15% of them seen once, and the ten largest clones take approximately 24%. Sequencing was done on a sample of PBMCs or a T cell subset sorted from them (not recorded which). These receptors originate from a man younger than 35 who had mild COVID-19 (a few samples of this study predate the infection). Cell type and time point are not known.

The V gene is TRBV2, the J gene TRBJ2-1, with D tentatively TRBD2 (6 bases). Trimming cost V 4 bases and J 3 bases, with 10 bases left between them. This CDR3 has 14 residues. The germline gives CDR1 SNHLY, CDR2 FYNNEI. The CDR3 DNA follows: TGTGCCAGCAGTGCGGGGGAGCTCTACAATGAGCAGTTCTTC. It translates to CASSAGELYNEQFF.

The chain has TRBV13 and TRBJ1-6; D is uncertain. CDR1 is PRHDT, CDR2 FYEKMQ, per germline (reference sequence). The CDR3 loop spans 15 amino acids. V was trimmed by 5 bases and J by 0 bases, leaving 8 bases between them. DNA of the CDR3: TGTGCCAGCAGCCGGGCTGGCTCCTATAATTCACCCCTCCACTTT. It encodes CASSRAGSYNSPLHF.

This clonotype has just a few counts. The V and J genes are TRBV5-1 and TRBJ2-3; 8 nucleotides align to TRBD2. Looked up from germline, CDR1 is SGHRS and CDR2 is YFSETQ. This CDR3 region has 15 residues. The ends lost 4 bases at V and 3 bases at J; junction bases unmatched: 7. CDR3 sequence: CASSRDCGGTDTQYF. The CDR3 bases are TGCGCCAGCAGCCGGGACTGCGGGGGGACAGATACGCAGTATTTT.

The chain combines TRBV11-2 with TRBJ2-7, with TRBD2 as a possible D gene (6 bases). The ends were cut back, 0 bases at V and 6 bases at J, with 15 bases in the middle. CDR3 length: 15 residues. Germline V gene sequence: CDR1 SGHAT, CDR2 FQNNGV. Here the CDR3 DNA reads TGTGCCAGCAGCTTAGAGGGACTCCCCTGCCGCGAGCAGTACGTC. Amino acids: CASSLEGLPCREQYV.

The table lists this clonotype with a few counts. The J gene is TRBJ1-1, the V gene TRBV10-2; tentatively, D is TRBD1 (6 bases). The CDR3 loop spans 12 amino acids. V lost 3 bases and J 7 bases, leaving 9 bases between the germline ends. From germline, CDR1 is WSHSY and CDR2 SAAADI. The CDR3 here is CASSDLQGEAFF. CDR3 coding DNA: TGCGCCAGCAGTGACCTACAGGGTGAAGCTTTCTTT.

V gene TRBV20-1 combines with J gene TRBJ1-6, with TRBD1 matching 12 bases. The junction had 4 bases not matched to a gene; V was cut back by 4 bases and J by 9 bases. The V gene's germline CDR1 is DFQATT and CDR2 SNEGSKA (reference sequence). The CDR3 is made up of 14 amino acids. CDR3 sequence (DNA): TGCAGTGCTATGCCGGGACAGGGGGCTTCACCCCTCCACTTT. It specifies CSAMPGQGASPLHF.

This clonotype was detected many times. The chain has TRBV20-1 and TRBJ1-2; 8 nucleotides match TRBD1. The V and J ends lost 4 bases and 8 bases, in that order; junction bases with no gene match: 9. Per germline, CDR1 DFQATT and CDR2 SNEGSKA (reference sequence). The CDR3 sequence is 13 residues long. The CDR3 bases are TGCAGTGCTACATCCGGGACAGGATCCGGCTACACCTTC. Protein: CSATSGTGSGYTF.

The sample holds a few counts of this clonotype. The gene calls are TRBV25-1 and TRBJ2-1, with D possibly being TRBD2 (5 bases). Germline CDR1 reads MGHDK; CDR2 reads SYGVNS. Trimming pared 4 bases from V and 7 bases from J, leaving 11 bases between. The CDR3 runs to 13 residues. In DNA, the CDR3 is TGTGCCAGCAGTGCTGGACTGACGAATGAGCAGTTCTTC. This gives the protein CASSAGLTNEQFF.

At least ten counts were recorded for this clonotype. The V call is TRBV6-5, the J call TRBJ2-6; D uncertain. CDR1 is MNHEY and CDR2 is SVGAGI in the germline V gene. This CDR3 has 16 residues. Trimming removed 1 base from V and 1 base from J, with 8 bases in between. The DNA for the CDR3 is TGTGCCAGCAGTTACTTCGGAACATCTGGGGCCAACGTCCTGACTTTC. Protein sequence: CASSYFGTSGANVLTF.

The rearrangement links TRBV2 to TRBJ2-7; maybe TRBD2 (5 bases). Germline CDR1 is SNHLY and CDR2 is FYNNEI. The CDR3 covers 15 residues. V was trimmed by 2 bases and J by 6 bases, leaving 17 bases between them. CDR3 region: CASSERGGSRREQYF. The DNA of the CDR3 is TGTGCCAGCAGTGAACGGGGTGGTAGTCGACGCGAGCAGTACTTC.

This clonotype was picked up a small number of times. The chain is built from TRBV5-1 and TRBJ2-5, with D tentatively TRBD2 (6 bases). V lost 4 bases and J lost 1, with 11 bases in between. Germline CDR1 and CDR2: SGHRS and YFSETQ. There are 14 residues in the CDR3. CDR3 loop: CASSLGLGQETQYF. CDR3 nucleotides: TGCGCCAGCAGCCTGGGACTTGGCCAAGAGACCCAGTACTTC.

The V call is TRBV2, the J call TRBJ1-2, with D unresolved. Per the germline V gene, CDR1 is SNHLY and CDR2 is FYNNEI. The CDR3 spans 15 residues. Trimming took 10 bases from V and 8 from J, leaving 26 bases between them. The CDR3 DNA is TGTGCCACCGCACCCCTCCCCGGACGTTCTTGGGGCTACACCTTC. It encodes CATAPLPGRSWGYTF.

The chain is built from TRBV20-1 and TRBJ1-2; no definite D call. Germline V gene sequence: CDR1 DFQATT, CDR2 SNEGSKA (reference sequence). V was trimmed by 5 bases and J by 7 bases, leaving 11 bases between them. The length of the CDR3 is 11 residues. The CDR3 region has the DNA TGCAGTGCTCATGGCGGGATTGGCTACACCTTC. Amino acid sequence: CSAHGGIGYTF.

The chain has TRBV7-3 and TRBJ1-3; TRBD1 aligns across 11 bases. CDR3 size: 16 residues. The germline V gene has CDR1 SGHTA and CDR2 FQGTGA. J gave up 1 base and V 5 bases, and 4 bases lay outside the gene matches. In DNA, the CDR3 is TGTGCCAGCAGCCCGGGACAGGGGGATTCTGGAAACACCATATATTTT. The encoded protein is CASSPGQGDSGNTIYF.

This clonotype was observed a few times. The chain couples TRBV25-1 to TRBJ2-7, with 7 bases identical to TRBD2. The germline CDR1 and CDR2 sequences are MGHDK and SYGVNS. The ends lost 3 bases at V and 4 bases at J; junction bases unmatched: 6. The CDR3 totals 14 residues. Written as DNA, the CDR3 is TGTGCCAGCAGTGACGGGGGAGGGAAGTACGAGCAGTACTTC. It yields the protein CASSDGGGKYEQYF.

At least ten counts were recorded for this clonotype. The chain carries TRBV7-6 and TRBJ2-3; D is uncertain. The CDR3 extends over 12 amino acids. Germline V gene lookup returns CDR1 SGHVS and CDR2 FNYEAQ. V was trimmed by 1 base and J by 3 bases, leaving 2 bases between them. The CDR3 sequence: CASSLGTDTQYF. CDR3 sequence (DNA): TGTGCCAGCAGCTTAGGGACAGATACGCAGTATTTT.

In this sample, this clonotype turned up a few times. The chain employs TRBV7-9 and TRBJ1-1; 10 nucleotides match TRBD1. Unmatched junction bases numbered 7, after V lost 0 bases and J lost 6 bases. The CDR3 has 16 amino acids. From germline, CDR1 is SEHNR and CDR2 FQNEAQ (reference sequence). The CDR3 region is CASSLAPGQGPAEAFF. The CDR3 DNA reads as TGTGCCAGCAGCTTAGCCCCGGGACAGGGGCCCGCTGAAGCTTTCTTT.

The V call is TRBV2, the J call TRBJ2-2; D perhaps matches TRBD1 (5 bases). This CDR3 has 14 amino acids. Germline V gene lookup returns CDR1 SNHLY and CDR2 FYNNEI. Trimming shortened V by 3 bases and J by 4 bases, and 9 bases separated the two germline ends. The CDR3 bases are TGTGCCAGCAGTGACAGGGTGGCCACCGGGGAGCTGTTTTTT. It codes for CASSDRVATGELFF.

This clonotype was detected ten times or more. Relative to the germline gene, one junction end is altered; a read error may explain this. The chain links TRBV7-7 to TRBJ2-3, with TRBD1 matching 9 bases. The germline CDR1 and CDR2 sequences are SSHAT and FNYEAQ (reference sequence). This CDR3 region has 15 residues. CDR3 sequence reads: CASSLQGAPTDTQYF. CDR3 in DNA: TGTGCTAGCAGCCTACAGGGGGCCCCCACAGATACGCAGTATTTT. Supplemented by reference TRBV7-7 and TRBJ2-3, the full variable domain reads GAGVSQSPRYKVTKRGQDVTLRCDPISSHATLYWYQQALGQGPEFLTYFNYEAQPDKSGLPSDRFSAERPEGSISTLTIQRTEQRDSAMYRCASSLQGAPTDTQYFGPGTRLTVL.

This clonotype was seen a handful of times. The rearrangement joins TRBV7-9 to TRBJ1-1, with D perhaps matching TRBD1 (5 bases). The length of the CDR3 is 15 residues. From germline, CDR1 is SEHNR and CDR2 FQNEAQ (reference sequence). Trimming took off 2 bases at V and 1 base at J, with 11 bases between the two ends. This CDR3 reads CASSLIRGPNTEAFF. The CDR3 nucleotides are TGTGCCAGCAGCTTAATAAGGGGCCCGAACACTGAAGCTTTCTTT.